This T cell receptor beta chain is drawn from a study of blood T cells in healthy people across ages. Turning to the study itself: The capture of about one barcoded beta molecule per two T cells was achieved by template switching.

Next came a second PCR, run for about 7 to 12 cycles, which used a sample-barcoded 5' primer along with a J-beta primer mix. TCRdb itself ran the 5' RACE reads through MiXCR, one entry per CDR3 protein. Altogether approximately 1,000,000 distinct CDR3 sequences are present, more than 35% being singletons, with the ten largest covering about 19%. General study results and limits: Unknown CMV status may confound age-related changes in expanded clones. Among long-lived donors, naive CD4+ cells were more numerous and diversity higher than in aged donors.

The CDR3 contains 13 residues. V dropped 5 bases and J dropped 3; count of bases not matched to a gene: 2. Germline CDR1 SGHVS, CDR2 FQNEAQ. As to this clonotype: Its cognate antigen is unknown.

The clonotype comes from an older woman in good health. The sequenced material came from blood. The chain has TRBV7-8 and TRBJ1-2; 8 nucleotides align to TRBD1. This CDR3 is CASSTGGYYGYTF. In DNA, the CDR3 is TGTGCCAGCAGCACAGGGGGTTACTATGGCTACACCTTC.